The clone carrying this T cell receptor (beta chain) was counted once. Splitting of each subset's genomic DNA was done evenly across several immunoSEQ plates. Source study methods: Junction-only sequences without quality scores were provided by ImmunoSEQ, so filtering was different. This table comes from immunoSEQ multiplex PCR, and its TCRdb copy is limited to in-frame clones, with some not included. V and J calls and clone size come straight from that table; D and trimming were deduced from the DNA. The sample contains about 610,000 clones, 95% to 98% of which appear only once. The germline gives CDR1 SGDLS, CDR2 YYNGEE. Trimming took 0 bases from V and 5 from J; bases not matched to a gene: 2. This CDR3 spans 14 amino acids. This sample stems from a study of shared clonotypes between healthy human individuals.

This receptor was taken from a woman younger than 45 in good health. The rearrangement links TRBV9 to TRBJ2-3, with 8 bases lining up with TRBD2. The material sequenced was naive CD4+ T cells sorted from blood. The subset here: CD45RA+ positively selected. The CDR3 sequence is CASSVAAGGDTQYF. DNA for the CDR3: TGTGCCAGCAGCGTAGCGGCGGGAGGAGATACGCAGTATTTT.